This is a list of T cell receptor beta chains from one sample in a study of cytomegalovirus exposure and HLA in healthy donors. Sequencing used immunoSEQ multiplex PCR; TCRdb keeps in-frame clones, though not all of them. The table has about 190,000 clones, approximately 87% seen once. Sequenced material: PBMCs. These receptors all stem from a man aged 25 to 40 in good health and CMV-seronegative. The CDR3 runs from the conserved cysteine through the conserved F or W. Each record gives: clone size, D gene, V gene, J gene, CDR3 DNA, CDR3 protein. The D gene is left open where the match is weak. The size field is filled for only some rows; it gives once, few, many or a size class.

NA	TRBD1	TRBV5-4	TRBJ2-1	TGTGCCAGCAGTTCCATCGACAGGGTAGATGAGCAGTTCTTC	CASSSIDRVDEQFF
NA	NA	TRBV27	TRBJ1-5	TGTGCCAGCAGTTTAACCCCACAAGGCAATCAGCCCCAGCATTTT	CASSLTPQGNQPQHF
NA	NA	TRBV5-1	TRBJ1-5	TGCGCCAGCAGCTGGGGACACGATAGCAATCAGCCCCAGCATTTT	CASSWGHDSNQPQHF
NA	TRBD1	TRBV2	TRBJ2-7	TGTGCCAGCAGCTTCTCGACAGGGGCGATCGAGCAGTACTTT	CASSFSTGAIEQYF
NA	TRBD2	TRBV5-1	TRBJ2-5	TGCGCCAGCAGCCGGGGCGGGGGGTCAGAGACCCAGTACTTC	CASSRGGGSETQYF
NA	TRBD1	TRBV4-2	TRBJ2-7	TGTGCCAGCAGCCAAGGGACAGGAACTTCCTACGAGCAGTACTTC	CASSQGTGTSYEQYF
NA	NA	TRBV11-3	TRBJ1-6	TGTGCCAGCAGCCCTCGAGCAAATTCACCCCTCCACTTT	CASSPRANSPLHF
NA	NA	TRBV5-5	TRBJ1-2	TGTGCCAGCAGCTTGACAGATACCTATGGCTACACCTTC	CASSLTDTYGYTF
NA	NA	TRBV29-1	TRBJ2-3	TGCAGCGTCGAGGGGGTAACTAGCACAGATACGCAGTATTTT	CSVEGVTSTDTQYF
few	NA	TRBV19	TRBJ1-4	TGTGCCAGTACAGGGACTCGGAGGGAAAAACTGTTTTTT	CASTGTRREKLFF
NA	TRBD2	TRBV28	TRBJ2-7	TGTGCCAGCAGTTTTGGCCCGGGGAGGGGCTCCTACGAGCAGTACTTC	CASSFGPGRGSYEQYF
NA	TRBD2	TRBV14	TRBJ2-3	TGTGCCAGCAGCTCCCTGCCGGGGGGACTTGCAGATACGCAGTATTTT	CASSSLPGGLADTQYF
NA	TRBD1	TRBV2	TRBJ1-1	TGTGCCAGCAGTGTGACAGGGTGGGCTTTCTTT	CASSVTGWAFF
few	NA	TRBV27	TRBJ2-4	TGTGCCAGCAGTTTGGGTGGACTAGCCAAAAACATTCAGTACTTC	CASSLGGLAKNIQYF
NA	TRBD1	TRBV19	TRBJ1-5	TGTGCCAGTAGTACCCTAGTTAGGGGGCAGTTCCCCAGCAATCAGCCCCAGCATTTT	CASSTLVRGQFPSNQPQHF
NA	TRBD1	TRBV5-1	TRBJ2-3	TGCGCCAGCAGCGGGACAGGGCCCCACACAGATACGCAGTATTTT	CASSGTGPHTDTQYF
once	NA	TRBV28	TRBJ2-7	TGTGCCAGCAGTTTTACAGGAAAACGCAACGAGCAGTACTTC	CASSFTGKRNEQYF
NA	NA	TRBV29-1	TRBJ1-1	TGCAGCGTTGCAGGCTTGAACACTGAAGCTTTCTTT	CSVAGLNTEAFF
once	NA	TRBV28	TRBJ1-4	TGTGCCAGCAGAACCCGGGGGAGGTCTAATGAAAAACTGTTTTTT	CASRTRGRSNEKLFF
NA	TRBD1	TRBV28	TRBJ2-5	TGTGCCAGCAGCCCGAGGGGGCTGCTGGAGACCCAGTACTTC	CASSPRGLLETQYF
NA	NA	TRBV6-5	TRBJ2-1	TGTGCCAGCAGCCAAGGGGGTGAGCAGTTCTTC	CASSQGGEQFF
NA	NA	TRBV7-2	TRBJ2-1	TGTGCCAGCAGCCATCGAACGGGGATACTAAATCAAGAGCAGTTCTTC	CASSHRTGILNQEQFF
NA	TRBD2	TRBV2	TRBJ2-1	TGTGCCAGCAGGCCTAGCGGGATTTGGGAGCAGTTCTTC	CASRPSGIWEQFF
NA	TRBD2	TRBV10-2	TRBJ2-1	TGCGCCAGCAGGGGGACTAGCAGCTCCTACAATGAGCAGTTCTTC	CASRGTSSSYNEQFF
NA	NA	TRBV19	TRBJ2-7	TGTGCCAGTAGTTCAGGGTCCGAGCAGTACTTC	CASSSGSEQYF
NA	TRBD1	TRBV5-5	TRBJ1-2	TGTGCCAGCAGCTTGGTACAGGGGGGCTATGGCTACACCTTC	CASSLVQGGYGYTF
NA	TRBD1	TRBV27	TRBJ2-7	TGTGCCAGCAGTTCCACCTCCCCCCGGGACAGGGCATACGAGCAGTACTTC	CASSSTSPRDRAYEQYF
NA	TRBD2	TRBV28	TRBJ2-7	TGTGCCAGCAGTTTAGCGGGAGTCTACGAGCAGTACTTC	CASSLAGVYEQYF
NA	NA	TRBV5-1	TRBJ2-3	TGCGCCAGCACCGACCCCCCGGGATCAACAGATACGCAGTATTTT	CASTDPPGSTDTQYF
NA	NA	TRBV6-1	TRBJ1-5	TGTGCCAGCAGTACAGGGATCGTACGCAATCAGCCCCAGCATTTT	CASSTGIVRNQPQHF
once	NA	TRBV27	TRBJ2-7	TGTGCCAGCAGATCTGGGTTAGGAGGGGAGCAGTACTTC	CASRSGLGGEQYF
NA	TRBD2	TRBV5-3	TRBJ2-2	TGTGCCAGAAGCCCGGGACTAGTAGCGCAACTCACCGGGGAGCTGTTTTTT	CARSPGLVAQLTGELFF
NA	NA	TRBV10-3	TRBJ1-1	TGTGCCATCAGTGACAGGGAGAACACTGAAGCTTTCTTT	CAISDRENTEAFF
NA	TRBD1	TRBV2	TRBJ2-7	TGTGCCAGCAGGCCGGGACAGGGCTACGAGCAGTACTTC	CASRPGQGYEQYF
NA	NA	TRBV19	TRBJ2-2	TGTGCCAGTAGTCCCGGGAACGGGGAGCTGTTTTTT	CASSPGNGELFF
NA	NA	TRBV10-1	TRBJ1-6	TGCGCCAGCAGTGAGGAGGGTAATTCACCCCTCCACTTT	CASSEEGNSPLHF
NA	NA	TRBV18	TRBJ1-6	TGTGCCAGCTCACAGAGCTCCTATAATTCACCCCTCCACTTT	CASSQSSYNSPLHF
NA	NA	TRBV6-5	TRBJ1-6	TGTGCCAGCAGGTCGGGAGGTAATTCACCCCTCCACTTT	CASRSGGNSPLHF
NA	TRBD1	TRBV6-5	TRBJ1-1	TGTGCCAGCAGTGATGGGACAGGGCGAACTGAAGCTTTCTTT	CASSDGTGRTEAFF
NA	TRBD2	TRBV7-6	TRBJ2-7	TGTGCCAGCAGCTTACTAGCGGGCGGAGGAAACGAGCAGTACTTC	CASSLLAGGGNEQYF
NA	TRBD1	TRBV27	TRBJ1-3	TGTGCCAGCAGTGGAACAGGGGCCTCTGGAAACACCATATATTTT	CASSGTGASGNTIYF
NA	NA	TRBV29-1	TRBJ2-5	TGCAGCGTTGACAGGGACACGACCCGCGGGACCCAGTACTTC	CSVDRDTTRGTQYF
NA	NA	TRBV5-8	TRBJ1-6	TGTGCCAGCAGCTTTCGGGAGAGCTCCTATAATTCACCCCTCCACTTT	CASSFRESSYNSPLHF
NA	TRBD2	TRBV7-2	TRBJ2-5	TGTGCCAGCACGCAAGGCGGGACTACCCAAGAGACCCAGTACTTC	CASTQGGTTQETQYF
NA	NA	TRBV28	TRBJ2-2	TGTGCCAGCTATAGAAACACCGGGGAGCTGTTTTTT	CASYRNTGELFF
NA	TRBD1	TRBV7-9	TRBJ1-4	TGTGCCAGCAGTCGAACAGGACAGGGGACTAATGAAAAACTGTTTTTT	CASSRTGQGTNEKLFF
NA	TRBD2	TRBV9	TRBJ2-7	TGTGCCAGCAGCGGGGGCGGGGGCTACGAGCAGTACTTC	CASSGGGGYEQYF
NA	TRBD1	TRBV7-8	TRBJ1-6	TGTGCCAGCAGCCGCCCCGGGACAGTCAATTCACCCCTCCACTTT	CASSRPGTVNSPLHF
NA	TRBD1	TRBV7-2	TRBJ1-2	TGTGCCAGCAGCCCAGGAACAGGGGGGTCGGGTGGCTACACCTTC	CASSPGTGGSGGYTF
NA	NA	TRBV7-2	TRBJ2-7	TGTGCCAGCAGCTTATACTCTGACGAGCAGTACTTC	CASSLYSDEQYF
NA	NA	TRBV6-5	TRBJ1-4	TGTGCCAGCAGTAATTCCGACGCTTCGGGTGAAAAACTGTTTTTT	CASSNSDASGEKLFF
NA	TRBD2	TRBV19	TRBJ2-1	TGTGCCAGTAGTGGATTGACTAGCGGGACCTTCTACAATGAGCAGTTCTTC	CASSGLTSGTFYNEQFF
once	TRBD2	TRBV2	TRBJ2-5	TGTGCCAGCAGTCCCGGGACTAGCGGGGGGGCTAGCCAAGAGACCCAGTACTTC	CASSPGTSGGASQETQYF
NA	TRBD2	TRBV5-1	TRBJ2-7	TGCGCCAGCGGGGCTAGCGGGGCGTACGAGCAGTACTTC	CASGASGAYEQYF
NA	NA	TRBV15	TRBJ1-1	TGTGCCACCAGCAGGACTTTTATGAACACTGAAGCTTTCTTT	CATSRTFMNTEAFF
NA	NA	TRBV27	TRBJ2-1	TGTGCCAGCAGTCCCCCCGGGAGACTCCCCAATGAGCAGTTCTTC	CASSPPGRLPNEQFF
once	NA	TRBV6-1	TRBJ1-3	TGTGCCAGCAGTGAGGGGACATCAGGAAACACCATATATTTT	CASSEGTSGNTIYF
NA	TRBD1	TRBV5-1	TRBJ2-1	TGCGCCAGCAGCCCGGGACAGGGGGCGGGTGAGCAGTTCTTC	CASSPGQGAGEQFF
NA	NA	TRBV5-4	TRBJ1-6	TGTGCCAGCAGCTGGAGGGACGGCTCACCCCTCCACTTT	CASSWRDGSPLHF